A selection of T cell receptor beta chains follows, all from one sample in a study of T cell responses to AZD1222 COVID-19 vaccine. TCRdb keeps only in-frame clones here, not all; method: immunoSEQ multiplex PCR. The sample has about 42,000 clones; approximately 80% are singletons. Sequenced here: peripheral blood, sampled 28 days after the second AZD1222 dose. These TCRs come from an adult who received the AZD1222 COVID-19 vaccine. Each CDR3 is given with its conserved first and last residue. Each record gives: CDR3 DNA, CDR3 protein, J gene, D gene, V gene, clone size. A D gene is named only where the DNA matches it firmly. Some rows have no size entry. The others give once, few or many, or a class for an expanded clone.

CDR3nt: TGCGCCAGCAGCAAGACAGGGCCGACTTACGAGCAGTACTTC; CDR3aa: CASSKTGPTYEQYF; j_gene: TRBJ2-7; d_gene: TRBD1; v_gene: TRBV5-1; abundance: once
CDR3nt: TGCGCCAGCAGCCCCTTACAGGGGGACTATGGCTACACCTTC; CDR3aa: CASSPLQGDYGYTF; j_gene: TRBJ1-2; d_gene: TRBD1; v_gene: TRBV5-1; abundance: -
CDR3nt: TGTGCCAGCAGCCTGACAGGGGGCCGCGAGCAGTACTTC; CDR3aa: CASSLTGGREQYF; j_gene: TRBJ2-7; d_gene: TRBD1; v_gene: TRBV13; abundance: -
CDR3nt: TGCGCCAGCAGCCCGACTAGCGGGACCACCTACGAGCAGTACTTC; CDR3aa: CASSPTSGTTYEQYF; j_gene: TRBJ2-7; d_gene: TRBD2; v_gene: TRBV5-1; abundance: -
CDR3nt: TGTGCCAGCAGCCTCAGTAGCGGGGGGCATGTGGACACCGGGGAGCTGTTTTTT; CDR3aa: CASSLSSGGHVDTGELFF; j_gene: TRBJ2-2; d_gene: TRBD2; v_gene: TRBV7-8; abundance: -
CDR3nt: TGTGCCAGCAGTGACGGACAGGGGTCGAGGTACGAGCAGTACTTC; CDR3aa: CASSDGQGSRYEQYF; j_gene: TRBJ2-7; d_gene: TRBD1; v_gene: TRBV28; abundance: -
CDR3nt: TGCGCCAGCAGCACCGTACAGGGGGCGAACACTGAAGCTTTCTTT; CDR3aa: CASSTVQGANTEAFF; j_gene: TRBJ1-1; d_gene: TRBD1; v_gene: TRBV5-1; abundance: -
CDR3nt: TGTGCCAGCAGACGAGGGGTAGGAACCTATGGCTACACCTTC; CDR3aa: CASRRGVGTYGYTF; j_gene: TRBJ1-2; d_gene: -; v_gene: TRBV6-5; abundance: -
CDR3nt: TGTGCCAGCAGTTTGACTAGCGGGGCCTCCTACGAGCAGTACTTC; CDR3aa: CASSLTSGASYEQYF; j_gene: TRBJ2-7; d_gene: TRBD2; v_gene: TRBV6-5; abundance: -
CDR3nt: TGTGCCAGCAGCCAACAGGGATCTGGGAATCAGCCCCAGCATTTT; CDR3aa: CASSQQGSGNQPQHF; j_gene: TRBJ1-5; d_gene: -; v_gene: TRBV3-1/TRBV3-2; abundance: -
CDR3nt: TGTGCCAGCAGTGGAGACAGGGGATATGGCTACACCTTC; CDR3aa: CASSGDRGYGYTF; j_gene: TRBJ1-2; d_gene: TRBD1; v_gene: TRBV6-4; abundance: -
CDR3nt: TGCAGCGTTGTCGGGACTCGACGGGGGGGCGGCAAAAACATTCAGTACTTC; CDR3aa: CSVVGTRRGGGKNIQYF; j_gene: TRBJ2-4; d_gene: TRBD2; v_gene: TRBV29-1; abundance: -
CDR3nt: TGTGCCAGCAGCCCACTAGAGGGACAGGGGCCAGGCACTGAAGCTTTCTTT; CDR3aa: CASSPLEGQGPGTEAFF; j_gene: TRBJ1-1; d_gene: TRBD1; v_gene: TRBV7-6; abundance: -
CDR3nt: TGTGCCAGCAGTTCTCAGGGGGGGCGCTTTTCACCCCTCCACTTT; CDR3aa: CASSSQGGRFSPLHF; j_gene: TRBJ1-6; d_gene: TRBD1; v_gene: TRBV27; abundance: -
CDR3nt: TGTGCCAGCAGTACTGGGGCCCAAGAGACCCAGTACTTC; CDR3aa: CASSTGAQETQYF; j_gene: TRBJ2-5; d_gene: -; v_gene: TRBV6-5; abundance: -
CDR3nt: TGTGCCAGCAGCCGCCCACTAGCGGGTGATTACAATGAGCAGTTCTTC; CDR3aa: CASSRPLAGDYNEQFF; j_gene: TRBJ2-1; d_gene: TRBD2; v_gene: TRBV28; abundance: -
CDR3nt: TGTGCCAGCTCACCTGATGTTGGCTACAATGAGCAGTTCTTC; CDR3aa: CASSPDVGYNEQFF; j_gene: TRBJ2-1; d_gene: -; v_gene: TRBV18; abundance: -
CDR3nt: TGTGCCAGCAGCCAAAGACAGGGAGGAATCACCGGGGAGCTGTTTTTT; CDR3aa: CASSQRQGGITGELFF; j_gene: TRBJ2-2; d_gene: -; v_gene: TRBV9; abundance: -
CDR3nt: TGTGCCAGCACTCGGGCAACCTACGAGCAGTACTTC; CDR3aa: CASTRATYEQYF; j_gene: TRBJ2-7; d_gene: -; v_gene: TRBV6-5; abundance: -
CDR3nt: TGCGCCAGCAGTTTGATAGAAAATACCGGGGAGCTGTTTTTT; CDR3aa: CASSLIENTGELFF; j_gene: TRBJ2-2; d_gene: -; v_gene: TRBV5-1; abundance: -
CDR3nt: TGTGCCAGTAGTACCCACGGGGGGAACTACGAGCAGTACTTC; CDR3aa: CASSTHGGNYEQYF; j_gene: TRBJ2-7; d_gene: TRBD2; v_gene: TRBV19; abundance: -
CDR3nt: TGTGCCAGTATCGGACGAAACTATGGCTACACCTTC; CDR3aa: CASIGRNYGYTF; j_gene: TRBJ1-2; d_gene: -; v_gene: TRBV5-6; abundance: -
CDR3nt: TGTGCCAGCTTAGAGCCCTTGACAGCTAGGTATGGCTACACCTTC; CDR3aa: CASLEPLTARYGYTF; j_gene: TRBJ1-2; d_gene: -; v_gene: TRBV28; abundance: -
CDR3nt: TGCGCCAGCAGCCCGAATTCGCCTAGCGGCCAAGAGACCCAGTACTTC; CDR3aa: CASSPNSPSGQETQYF; j_gene: TRBJ2-5; d_gene: TRBD2; v_gene: TRBV5-1; abundance: -